This T cell receptor beta chain was identified during a study of blood T cell repertoires in COVID-19. Study information: PBMCs, B-cell-depleted T cells, or T cells provided the cDNA or gDNA that made up the material.

There are 13 residues in the CDR3. Germline V gene data show CDR1 as MNHEY and CDR2 as SMNVEV (reference sequence). Trimming stripped 6 bases from V and 2 bases from J, with 11 bases between. Authors' processing steps: Reference gene primers were amplified, and this amplification served to estimate nucleated cell counts. Here immunoSEQ multiplex PCR was the method, and the copy in TCRdb shows in-frame clones only, minus some. V and J calls and clone size are as listed in that table; D and trimming were resolved from the DNA. The sample lists approximately 130,000 clones; less than 90% were seen once. Recovered status applied to Cohort 3 donors who had two consecutive negative PCRs. It also applied to those with clearance or with symptom resolution.

The material sequenced was PBMCs or T cells enriched from blood (not recorded which). The chain recombines TRBV27 with TRBJ2-7; weak D call: TRBD1 (6 bases). This receptor was taken from a woman aged 45 to 65 who had recovered from COVID-19. This CDR3 reads CASSLGAPYEQYF. The CDR3 nucleotides are TGTGCCAGCAGCCTGGGGGCCCCCTACGAGCAGTACTTC.